Reported below is one TCR beta chain. Its antigen is not known. This record belongs to a study of T cell responses to AZD1222 COVID-19 vaccine. Findings of the study overall: Nearly half of unique spike-specific TCRs reportedly avoided B.1.351 and B.1.1.7 mutated regions. Among AZD1222 vaccinees, only six were seropositive at baseline. Across the whole spike, CD4 TCRs peaked at regions 160-218 and 743-854. It should be noted that donors were predominantly white British and more often female, and clonal diversity was possibly underestimated.

Generated by immunoSEQ multiplex PCR, the TCRdb table keeps only in-frame clones and is missing some. Of fewer than 110,000 clones in the sample, about 90% were seen once. The CDR3 sequence is 15 residues long. V lost 4 bases and J 5 bases, leaving 17 bases between the germline ends. Per germline, CDR1 SGHTA and CDR2 FQGNSA. The sequence was obtained from an adult who received the AZD1222 COVID-19 vaccine. Sequenced here: peripheral blood, sampled 28 days after the second AZD1222 dose. The genes are TRBV7-2 and TRBJ1-2; D uncertain. The CDR3 protein is CASSSPGRLLYGYTF. The CDR3 DNA sequence: TGTGCCAGCAGCTCCCCCGGTCGACTACTATATGGCTACACCTTC.